The 30 T cell receptor beta chains below were found in one sample sequenced in a study of regulatory T cells in long-lasting Graves disease. CDR3-region Arm-PCR and iRepertoire HTBI primers produced the TCR beta libraries. TCRdb fed the multiplex PCR reads into MiXCR, producing one record per CDR3 protein. The table records around 250,000 distinct CDR3 sequences, about 18% of them present only once. The sample's time point: newly diagnosed GD, antithyroid drugs for less than 3 months. PBMC RNA was the source of the TCR library. Sequencing was performed on peripheral blood mononuclear cells (PBMCs), taken at new diagnosis, from a patient treated with antithyroid drugs. All receptors derive from a female donor with Graves disease.

In its sample, this clonotype was seen once. A read error may be the cause here, since a much bigger clone is one base away. The V call is TRBV14, the J call TRBJ1-2; TRBD1 matches at 7 bases. The V segment lost 4 bases and the J segment 3 bases; nucleotides outside the gene matches: 8. Germline V gene lookup returns CDR1 SGHDN and CDR2 FVKESK. This CDR3 spans 15 amino acids. CDR3 nucleotide sequence: TGTGCCAGCAGCCTGGGACAGTATGAGGACTATGGCTACACCTTC. This sequence encodes CASSLGQYEDYGYTF.

The CDR3 sequence is CAISDGQGAGEQYF. CDR3 sequence (DNA): TGTGCCATCAGTGACGGGCAGGGGGCAGGGGAGCAGTACTTC. This rearrangement joins TRBV10-3 to TRBJ2-7; 8 nucleotides align to TRBD1. With 3 bases clipped from V and 7 bases from J, the junction kept 8 bases outside the gene matches. The CDR3 is 14 residues long. Germline CDR1 and CDR2: ENHRY and SYGVKD.

This clonotype was detected ten times or more. This chain connects TRBV30 to TRBJ2-2; D gene uncertain. CDR1 and CDR2 from the germline V gene are GTSNPN and SVGIG (reference sequence). V was trimmed by 0 bases and J by 8 bases, leaving 7 bases between them. This CDR3 contains 12 residues. The chain's CDR3 is CAWSVYGGELFF. CDR3 in DNA: TGTGCCTGGAGTGTATACGGGGGGGAGCTGTTTTTT.

Of note for this clonotype: A far more abundant clone sits one base away, making this likely a read error. This chain links TRBV11-2 with TRBJ2-5; no definite D call. CDR1 and CDR2 from the germline V gene are SGHAT and FQNNGV. The V gene lost 5 bases and the J gene lost 1 base, with 8 bases spanning the gap. The CDR3 sequence is 13 residues long. As DNA, the CDR3 is TGTGCCAGCAGCCCTCGGACCCAAGAGACCCAGTACTTC. It encodes CASSPRTQETQYF.

This clonotype was detected many times. The chain links TRBV15 to TRBJ2-7; possibly TRBD1 or TRBD2 for D (5 bases each). The germline V gene encodes CDR1 LNHNV and CDR2 YYDKDF (reference sequence). The CDR3 extends over 16 amino acids. The germline V and J ends were trimmed by 5 bases and 0 bases, with 17 bases remaining between them. CDR3 loop: CATSRAPGPNSYEQYF. The DNA of the CDR3 is TGTGCCACCAGCCGAGCTCCGGGACCTAACTCCTACGAGCAGTACTTC.

This clonotype has at least ten counts. The gene calls are TRBV15 and TRBJ1-2; D unclear. V lost 5 bases and J 5 bases, leaving 18 bases between the germline ends. The CDR3 contains 15 residues. Germline loops: CDR1 LNHNV, CDR2 YYDKDF (reference sequence). CDR3 amino acids: CATSPSPYSYYGYTF. CDR3 bases: TGTGCCACCAGCCCAAGTCCGTACAGTTATTATGGCTACACCTTC. Full variable domain (remainder filled in from reference TRBV15 and TRBJ1-2): DAMVIQNPRYQVTQFGKPVTLSCSQTLNHNVMYWYQQKSSQAPKLLFHYYDKDFNNEADTPDNFQSRRPNTSFCFLDIRSPGLGDTAMYLCATSPSPYSYYGYTFGSGTRLTVV.

At least ten counts were recorded for this clonotype. CDR3 nucleotide sequence: TGTGCCAGCGGGGCAGCCCGGTCCTCCCAGCATTTT. This gives the protein CASGAARSSQHF. The rearrangement links TRBV2 to TRBJ1-5; D perhaps matches TRBD1 (5 bases). The CDR3 is made up of 12 amino acids. The V end lost 8 bases, the J end lost 11 bases, and 16 bases lay between the germline ends. Germline-derived CDR1 and CDR2 are SNHLY and FYNNEI.

The chain is built from TRBV10-3 and TRBJ2-1, with 14 bases matching TRBD2. The V segment lost 6 bases and the J segment 6 bases; nucleotides outside the gene matches: 7. The CDR3 extends over 16 amino acids. Per germline, CDR1 ENHRY and CDR2 SYGVKD. CDR3 nucleotide sequence: TGTGCCATCAGGGGGACTAGCGGGAGTCTGCCCAATGAGCAGTTCTTC. Translated: CAIRGTSGSLPNEQFF.

This clonotype was observed once. Here the CDR3 DNA reads TGTGCCACCAGTGATTTACCACGGACTAGCGGGAGAATGGTGTACAATGAGCAGTTCTTC. This codes for CATSDLPRTSGRMVYNEQFF. V gene TRBV24-1 combines with J gene TRBJ2-1; 13 bases match TRBD2. This CDR3 has 20 amino acids. After removal of 1 base from V and 4 bases from J, the junction contained 12 bases not matched to a gene. The germline V gene has CDR1 KGHDR and CDR2 SFDVKD.

This clonotype has a count of ten or more. This chain connects TRBV11-2 to TRBJ1-1, with D possibly matching TRBD1 (6 bases). The V gene lost 3 bases and the J gene lost 0 bases, with 8 bases spanning the gap. CDR1 and CDR2 (germline): SGHAT, FQNNGV. CDR3 length: 14 amino acids. The chain's CDR3 is CASSLDSMNTEAFF. CDR3 DNA: TGTGCCAGCAGCTTGGACAGTATGAACACTGAAGCTTTCTTT.

There are many counts of this clonotype. This chain joins TRBV11-3 and TRBJ2-1; D is possibly TRBD2 (6 bases). The CDR3 sequence is 13 residues long. The germline V gene has CDR1 SGHNT and CDR2 YENEEA. Trimming took 6 bases from V and 8 from J, leaving 14 bases between them. The CDR3 protein is CASRSSDRDEQFF. Here the CDR3 DNA reads TGTGCCAGCAGGTCTAGCGATCGGGATGAGCAGTTCTTC.

In this sample, this clonotype turned up many times. CDR3 residues: CSPGADTDTQYF. DNA for the CDR3: TGCAGTCCCGGGGCGGACACAGATACGCAGTATTTT. This chain connects TRBV20-1 to TRBJ2-3; TRBD1 or TRBD2 may be the D gene (5 bases each). Germline lookup yields CDR1 DFQATT and CDR2 SNEGSKA (reference sequence). The CDR3 length is 12 residues. The ends were cut back, 8 bases at V and 2 bases at J, with 11 bases in the middle.

This clonotype was found a few times. The rearrangement joins TRBV7-2 to TRBJ2-7, with a possible D match to TRBD1 (5 bases). The CDR3 has 13 amino acids. Germline V gives CDR1 SGHTA, CDR2 FQGNSA. The ends were cut back, 1 base at V and 6 bases at J, with 10 bases in the middle. The CDR3 region is CASSLELDSEQYF. The CDR3 DNA is TGTGCCAGCAGCTTAGAGTTAGACAGCGAGCAGTACTTC.

The CDR3 DNA sequence: TGTGCCAGTAGTATAGCTAGCAACTACGAGCAGTACTTC. Amino acid sequence: CASSIASNYEQYF. This chain connects TRBV19 to TRBJ2-7; D perhaps matches TRBD2 (5 bases). Per germline, CDR1 LNHDA and CDR2 SQIVND (reference sequence). Between the trimmed V and J ends, which lost 1 base and 3 bases, there was a span of 7 bases. The CDR3 runs 13 residues. The full variable domain, completed using reference TRBV19 and TRBJ2-7, is DGGITQSPKYLFRKEGQNVTLSCEQNLNHDAMYWYRQDPGQGLRLIYYSQIVNDFQKGDIAEGYSVSREKKESFPLTVTSAQKNPTAFYLCASSIASNYEQYFGPGTRLTVT.

This clonotype was found many times. The chain links TRBV28 to TRBJ2-5; maybe TRBD1 (5 bases). The CDR3 sequence is 12 residues long. Germline V gene sequence: CDR1 MDHEN, CDR2 SYDVKM. Deletions cut 4 bases from V and 4 bases from J, with 7 bases between. Here the CDR3 DNA reads TGTGCCAGCAGTTCCGACAGAGAGACCCAGTACTTC. It encodes CASSSDRETQYF. Drawing the rest from reference TRBV28 and TRBJ2-5, the complete variable domain is DVKVTQSSRYLVKRTGEKVFLECVQDMDHENMFWYRQDPGLGLRLIYFSYDVKMKEKGDIPEGYSVSREKKERFSLILESASTNQTSMYLCASSSDRETQYFGPGTRLLVL.

This clonotype was picked up a small number of times. J is TRBJ2-6 and V is TRBV6-1; no firm D call. The CDR3 has 17 amino acids. Germline-derived CDR1 and CDR2 are MNHNS and SASEGT. Deletions cut 3 bases from V and 0 bases from J, with 12 bases between. CDR3 amino acids: CASSEVSPGSGANVLTF. Written as DNA, the CDR3 is TGTGCCAGCAGTGAGGTCAGCCCCGGCTCTGGGGCCAACGTCCTGACTTTC.

V gene TRBV9 combines with J gene TRBJ2-1, with 16 bases fitting TRBD2. Germline V gives CDR1 SGDLS, CDR2 YYNGEE. The CDR3 is 18 amino acids. J was trimmed by 6 bases and V by 0 bases; bases with no gene match: 6. The chain's CDR3 is CASSVEGTSGREVNEQFF. The CDR3 nucleotides are TGTGCCAGCAGCGTAGAGGGGACTAGCGGGAGGGAAGTCAATGAGCAGTTCTTC. The whole variable domain, remainder taken from reference TRBV9 and TRBJ2-1, is DSGVTQTPKHLITATGQRVTLRCSPRSGDLSVYWYQQSLDQGLQFLIQYYNGEERAKGNILERFSAQQFPDLHSELNLSSLELGDSALYFCASSVEGTSGREVNEQFFGPGTRLTVL.

This clonotype was observed many times. The rearrangement uses TRBV2 and TRBJ2-3, with TRBD1 matching over 8 bases. The germline V gene encodes CDR1 SNHLY and CDR2 FYNNEI. The CDR3 is 13 residues long. Trimming at V came to 6 bases and at J to 4 bases, leaving 3 bases not matched to a gene. DNA of the CDR3: TGTGCCAGCAGCGGACAGGGCGCAGATACGCAGTATTTT. Its translation is CASSGQGADTQYF.

In its sample, this clonotype was seen many times. The rearrangement links TRBV24-1 to TRBJ2-1; no reliable D call. CDR1 and CDR2 from the germline V gene are KGHDR and SFDVKD. The CDR3 totals 13 residues. The ends were cut back, 4 bases at V and 9 bases at J, with 12 bases in the middle. The CDR3 spells CATSDPVPSEQFF. The CDR3 nucleotides are TGTGCCACCAGTGACCCCGTGCCGTCTGAGCAGTTCTTC.

This clonotype showed up many times. The chain combines TRBV27 with TRBJ2-1; 13 bases align to TRBD2. This CDR3 has 18 amino acids. With V trimmed by 6 bases and J by 0 bases, 8 bases remained unmatched. Germline-derived CDR1 and CDR2 are MNHEY and SMNVEV (reference sequence). In DNA, the CDR3 is TGTGCCAGCAGCCCGGGACTAGCGGGATTAGGCTCCTACAATGAGCAGTTCTTC. Its translation: CASSPGLAGLGSYNEQFF.

The rearrangement links TRBV9 to TRBJ2-5; 13 nucleotides line up with TRBD2. The CDR3 loop spans 17 amino acids. The V gene's germline CDR1 is SGDLS and CDR2 YYNGEE. V lost 0 bases to trimming and J lost 4 bases; unmatched junction nucleotides: 6. CDR3 amino acids: CASSVEGTSGTRETQYF. The CDR3 DNA is TGTGCCAGCAGCGTAGAGGGGACTAGCGGGACTCGAGAGACCCAGTACTTC.

Many counts were recorded for this clonotype. J is TRBJ2-1 and V is TRBV18, with D perhaps matching TRBD1 (6 bases). Trimming left V 8 bases short and J 8 bases short, with 13 bases between. Germline V CDR1 and CDR2: KGHSH, LQKENI. The CDR3 length is 12 residues. The CDR3 is CASSLQGDEQFF. The CDR3 region has the DNA TGTGCCAGCAGCTTACAGGGCGATGAGCAGTTCTTC.

This clonotype has at least ten counts. The limits of the CDR3 on the DNA are not certain, so only TCRdb's listed CDR3 is given. V and J are TRBV7-9 and TRBJ2-7; no DNA check was done on the table's D call, TRBD1. The CDR3 length is 15 residues, termini included. Per the germline V gene, CDR1 is SEHNR and CDR2 is FQNEAQ (reference sequence). The CDR3 spells CASSPPLWQGVEQYF.

In its sample, this clonotype was seen many times. V is TRBV13 and J is TRBJ1-2; tentatively, D is TRBD1 (5 bases). The germline V gene encodes CDR1 PRHDT and CDR2 FYEKMQ (reference sequence). Trimming stripped 0 bases from V and 2 bases from J, with 13 bases between. The CDR3 runs to 16 residues. As DNA, the CDR3 is TGTGCCAGCAGCTTAGGCGGGGGGGGACGGAACTATGGCTACACCTTC. The encoded protein is CASSLGGGGRNYGYTF.

This clonotype showed up many times. The V call is TRBV6-1, the J call TRBJ1-5; 7 nucleotides match TRBD1. CDR1 is MNHNS, CDR2 SASEGT, per germline. The CDR3 spans 14 residues. V gave up 6 bases and J gave up 1 base; unmatched junction bases: 3. The CDR3 DNA is TGTGCCAGCAGGACAGGGTTCAGCAATCAGCCCCAGCATTTT. Its protein product is CASRTGFSNQPQHF.

This clonotype was seen ten or more times. The chain has TRBV3-1 and TRBJ1-2; D is uncertain. Germline V gene data show CDR1 as LGHDT and CDR2 as YNNKEL (reference sequence). V lost 4 bases and J lost 2, with 8 bases in between. This CDR3 has 13 residues. CDR3 residues: CASSPIRNYGYTF. Here the CDR3 DNA reads TGTGCCAGCAGCCCTATCAGGAACTATGGCTACACCTTC.

This sequence joins TRBV2 and TRBJ2-1; 9 bases fit TRBD1. Matching the DNA end better, TRBJ2-7 makes the J call doubtful. The CDR3 extends over 12 amino acids. Per germline, CDR1 SNHLY and CDR2 FYNNEI. CDR3 DNA sequence: TGTGCCAGCAGTCCGACAGGGGGCGAGCAGTACTTC. The encoded protein is CASSPTGGEQYF.

This clonotype was counted ten times or more. The chain links TRBV27 to TRBJ2-1; TRBD2 matches at 7 bases. J gave up 4 bases and V 2 bases, and 5 bases lay outside the gene matches. Germline CDR1 reads MNHEY; CDR2 reads SMNVEV (reference sequence). The CDR3 is made up of 15 amino acids. CDR3 DNA: TGTGCCAGCAGTTTAGTTAGCGGGCTTTACAATGAGCAGTTCTTC. Its translation: CASSLVSGLYNEQFF.

This clonotype has a count of ten or more. This chain uses TRBV11-2 with TRBJ1-3; perhaps TRBD1 as D (5 bases). V lost 5 bases, J lost 2 bases, and 7 bases lay in between. The CDR3 is 13 amino acids. Germline CDR1 reads SGHAT; CDR2 reads FQNNGV. The CDR3 nucleotides read TGTGCCAGCAGCCCAGGGACTGGAAACACCATATATTTT. Translating it yields CASSPGTGNTIYF. Variable domain in full (rest from reference TRBV11-2 and TRBJ1-3): EAGVAQSPRYKIIEKRQSVAFWCNPISGHATLYWYQQILGQGPKLLIQFQNNGVVDDSQLPKDRFSAERLKGVDSTLKIQPAKLEDSAVYLCASSPGTGNTIYFGEGSWLTVV.

This chain joins TRBV7-2 and TRBJ2-3, with 8 bases that match TRBD2. Germline V gene sequence: CDR1 SGHTA, CDR2 FQGNSA. This CDR3 has 16 amino acids. Trimming at V came to 5 bases and at J to 3 bases, leaving 10 bases not matched to a gene. The CDR3 DNA follows: TGTGCCAGCAGCCCAAGGGTGGGACTAGGGACAGATACGCAGTATTTT. This gives the protein CASSPRVGLGTDTQYF.